This note documents a single T cell receptor (beta chain) sequence. Its matching antigen is unknown. Germline CDR1 is SEHNR and CDR2 is FQNEAQ (reference sequence). The CDR3 has 17 residues. With V trimmed by 4 bases and J by 2 bases, 10 bases remained unmatched. This record comes from a study of post-analysis software for immune sequencing data. Study at large: Relapsing-remitting, secondary progressive and progressive-relapsing forms made up the multiple sclerosis disease courses.

Findings and caveats of the study: Clustering by F measure revealed strong co-clustering among samples prepared together in one batch. Normalized Chao1 diversity in multiple sclerosis patients fell significantly below that of controls. Among about 5 TRBV segments more frequent in patients than controls were TRBV5-6, TRBV5-1 and TRBV20-1.

Unique molecular identifiers were carried by the TCR beta cDNA libraries. Out of about 1 to 11 million T cells, a few hundred thousand cDNA molecules were generated. TCRdb called the PCR reads again in MiXCR, with one record for every CDR3 protein. The data show about half a million distinct CDR3 sequences, with roughly 34% seen just once and about 6% held by the top ten. The chain combines TRBV7-9 with TRBJ2-1, with 8 positions matching TRBD2. Material for sequencing was blood. The receptor's source is a girl between 2 and 17 years old with multiple sclerosis. CDR3 DNA: TGTGCCAGCAGCTCTACGGGAGGGGGACCCGCCTACAATGAGCAGTTCTTC. Translating gives CASSSTGGGPAYNEQFF.